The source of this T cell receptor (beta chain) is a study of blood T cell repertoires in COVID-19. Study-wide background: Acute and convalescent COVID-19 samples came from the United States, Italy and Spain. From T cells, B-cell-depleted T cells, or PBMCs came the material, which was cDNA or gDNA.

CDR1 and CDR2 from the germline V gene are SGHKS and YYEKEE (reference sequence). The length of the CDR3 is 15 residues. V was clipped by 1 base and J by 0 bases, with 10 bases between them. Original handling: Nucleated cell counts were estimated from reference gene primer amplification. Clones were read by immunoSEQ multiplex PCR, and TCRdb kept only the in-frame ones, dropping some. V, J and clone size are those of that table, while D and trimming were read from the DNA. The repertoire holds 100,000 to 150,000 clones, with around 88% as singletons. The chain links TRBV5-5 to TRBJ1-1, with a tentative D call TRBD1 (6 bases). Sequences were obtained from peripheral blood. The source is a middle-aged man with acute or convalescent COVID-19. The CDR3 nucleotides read TGTGCCAGCAGCTTGTATCAGGGGATGAACACTGAAGCTTTCTTT. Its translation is CASSLYQGMNTEAFF. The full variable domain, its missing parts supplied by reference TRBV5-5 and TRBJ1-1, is DAGVTQSPTHLIKTRGQQVTLRCSPISGHKSVSWYQQVLGQGPQFIFQYYEKEERGRGNFPDRFSARQFPNYSSELNVNALLLGDSALYLCASSLYQGMNTEAFFGQGTRLTVV.